The 5 T cell receptor beta chains presented below share a single source sample, sequenced in a study of naive and memory T cell subsets. Study-wide points: Naive repertoires, especially CD8, held a few larger clonotypes, possibly memory cells re-expressing CD45RA.

Their antigens remain unidentified. An equimolar mix of two oligonucleotides served as the beta constant-region primer for TRBC1 and TRBC2. Nested alpha and beta constant-region primers with the SP2 primer drove four PCR rounds on ligated cDNA. Each CDR3 protein gets one entry after TCRdb re-called the UMI-ligation and nested PCR reads with MiXCR. The top ten hold roughly 0.1% of the sample, which has 150,000 or so distinct CDR3 sequences, roughly 20% seen once. The sequencing sample was made of naive CD4+ T cells from blood. These receptors were obtained from a human donor in good health.

The chain employs TRBV28 and TRBJ2-5, with D unclear. CDR1 is MDHEN and CDR2 is SYDVKM in the germline V gene. V shed 6 bases and J shed 8 bases, with 13 bases lying between them. The CDR3 has 12 amino acids. The CDR3 loop is CASSSGLQTQYF. DNA of the CDR3: TGTGCCAGCAGCTCTGGCCTCCAAACCCAGTACTTC. The whole variable domain, remainder taken from reference TRBV28 and TRBJ2-5, is DVKVTQSSRYLVKRTGEKVFLECVQDMDHENMFWYRQDPGLGLRLIYFSYDVKMKEKGDIPEGYSVSREKKERFSLILESASTNQTSMYLCASSSGLQTQYFGPGTRLLVL.

The chain links TRBV27 to TRBJ1-2; TRBD1 agrees at 12 bases. Germline CDR1 MNHEY, CDR2 SMNVEV (reference sequence). The V and J ends lost 4 bases and 2 bases, in that order; junction bases with no gene match: 8. The length of the CDR3 is 17 residues. The CDR3 sequence is CASSSRDRGLRNYGYTF. The CDR3 region has the DNA TGTGCCAGCAGTTCCCGGGACAGGGGGCTAAGGAACTATGGCTACACCTTC.

This clonotype was observed at least ten times. The chain has TRBV29-1 and TRBJ1-5; D is unclear. Germline V gene data show CDR1 as SQVTM and CDR2 as ANQGSEA. The ends were cut back, 5 bases at V and 0 bases at J, with 14 bases in the middle. The CDR3 length is 15 residues. CDR3 protein: CSVTRHHNSNQPQHF. The DNA of the CDR3 is TGCAGCGTTACTCGACATCACAATAGCAATCAGCCCCAGCATTTT.

The chain combines TRBV30 with TRBJ1-5, with D unresolved. Between the trimmed V and J ends, which lost 3 bases and 1 base, there was a span of 7 bases. CDR3 length: 13 residues. The germline gives CDR1 GTSNPN, CDR2 SVGIG (reference sequence). In nucleotides, the CDR3 is TGTGCCTGGAGGCAGGAAAGCAATCAGCCCCAGCATTTT. This gives the protein CAWRQESNQPQHF.

Only a few counts were recorded for this clonotype. The chain is built from TRBV7-2 and TRBJ2-7, with 8 bases aligning to TRBD1. Germline trimming cut 2 bases from V and 3 bases from J; bases unmatched to any gene: 15. The CDR3 has 18 amino acids. Per germline, CDR1 SGHTA and CDR2 FQGNSA. The CDR3 coding sequence is TGTGCCAGCAGCTTAAGGCTCGGGGGCAGGGGGCCCGACTACGAGCAGTACTTC. Amino acids: CASSLRLGGRGPDYEQYF.